These T cell receptor beta chains were read from a single sample in a study of metastatic and nonmetastatic thyroid tumors. TCRdb used MiXCR to call clones anew from the PCR reads. The sample records about 16,000 clones, roughly 24% being singletons. The sequenced sample consisted of adjacent normal tissue. These receptors came from a female donor with papillary thyroid cancer or a benign thyroid nodule (not recorded which). Some clones in this sample may be carry-over from other donors' samples. Both conserved end residues are part of each CDR3. D genes are given only for firm matches. Rows give clone size only sometimes, using once, few, many, or a class for an expanded clone.

NA TRBJ2-1 TRBV20-1 NA TGCAGTGCACGCCCTGGGGGTTTGGGATACAATGAGCAGTTCTTC CSARPGGLGYNEQFF
NA TRBJ1-2 TRBV2 NA TGTGCCAGCAGTGATTTGGGGGGATCCTATGGCTACACCTTC CASSDLGGSYGYTF
NA TRBJ1-1 TRBV28 few TGTGCCAGCAGTTTAAACAGGGCTAAGAACGCTGAAGCTTTCTTT CASSLNRAKNAEAFF
NA TRBJ1-1 TRBV20-1 once TGCAGTGTACCGGAACAGGGGAACACTGAAGCTTTCTTT CSVPEQGNTEAFF
NA TRBJ1-2 TRBV6-1 few TGTGCCAGCAGTAAACCAGGGGCCTTCCCTCATGGCTACACCTTC CASSKPGAFPHGYTF
NA TRBJ1-5 TRBV19 NA TGTGCCAGTAGTAATGGCTATTCCCTCAATAGCAATCAGCCCCAGCATTTT CASSNGYSLNSNQPQHF
TRBD1 TRBJ2-1 TRBV5-4 NA TGTGCCAGCAGCTTGGAGGACAGGAGCTCCTACAATGAGCAGTTCTTC CASSLEDRSSYNEQFF
TRBD1 TRBJ2-3 TRBV13 NA TGTGCCAGCAGCTTTGTATCTCGGGACAGGCAATGGGATACGCAGTATTTT CASSFVSRDRQWDTQYF
TRBD2 TRBJ2-1 TRBV5-1 few TGCGCCAGCAGAGCGGGAGAAACTTACAATGAGCAGTTCTTC CASRAGETYNEQFF
NA TRBJ1-2 TRBV6-2/TRBV6-3 NA TGTGCCAGCAGCCAGGACGGGAACTATGGCTACACCTTC CASSQDGNYGYTF
TRBD1 TRBJ2-7 TRBV19 few TGTGCCAGTAGTGCCGGGACAGAAGGTCCTACTGAGCAGTACTTC CASSAGTEGPTEQYF
NA TRBJ2-5 TRBV24-1 few TGTGCCACCGCCCGAAGTTTAGGAGAGACCCAGTACTTC CATARSLGETQYF
NA TRBJ2-1 TRBV6-1 medium-sized TGTGCCAGCAGACCGGGACGAGGTCCACATGAGCAGTTCTTC CASRPGRGPHEQFF
NA TRBJ1-1 TRBV6-5 few TGTGCCAGCAGTTACGCCATAGAGACTGAAGCTTTCTTT CASSYAIETEAFF
NA TRBJ1-1 TRBV19 few TGTGCCAGTAGTATAACAGGAGCGGACACTGAAGCTTTCTTT CASSITGADTEAFF
NA TRBJ1-2 TRBV6-1 NA TGTGCCAGCAGGGCGGGGGTAGGAGGCTACACCTTC CASRAGVGGYTF
NA TRBJ2-2 TRBV11-2 NA TGTGCCAGCACTATTCGACCTCCTGGGGAGCTGTTTTTT CASTIRPPGELFF
NA TRBJ2-7 TRBV6-1 large TGTGCCAGCAGTGAATCTAGGACTTCACCCTACGAGCAGTACTTC CASSESRTSPYEQYF
NA TRBJ1-3 TRBV7-6 many TGTGCCAGCAGCACCACAGTCTCTGGAAACACCATATATTTT CASSTTVSGNTIYF
NA TRBJ2-2 TRBV6-1 medium-sized TGTGCCAGCACCAATAAACTAGGAGGCGGCGGGGAGCTGTTTTTT CASTNKLGGGGELFF
NA TRBJ1-6 TRBV12-3/TRBV12-4 few TGTGCCAGCAGTTTATCGGGAACTGGGAATTCACCCCTCCACTTT CASSLSGTGNSPLHF
NA TRBJ1-2 TRBV28 NA TGTGCCATAACCGGGACCCGGGCAGGAGGCTACACCTTC CAITGTRAGGYTF
NA TRBJ1-6 TRBV5-6 NA TGTGCCAGCGGTCTCGGGACACGTTATTCACCCCTCCACTTT CASGLGTRYSPLHF
NA TRBJ2-7 TRBV5-1 NA TGCGCCAGCAGCTTGGACAGGGTGAGTTACGAGCAGTACTTC CASSLDRVSYEQYF
TRBD1 TRBJ1-2 TRBV19 few TGTGCCAGTAGAGGACAGGTATATGGCTACACCTTC CASRGQVYGYTF
NA TRBJ1-3 TRBV15 medium-sized TGTACCACCAGCAGTTTCTTAGACAGTGAAGGAAACACCATATATTTT CTTSSFLDSEGNTIYF
TRBD1 TRBJ1-2 TRBV6-2/TRBV6-3 NA TGTGCCAGCAGTTCCCTCTTGGGCAGGGGGCGCGCCTATGGCTACACCTTC CASSSLLGRGRAYGYTF
NA TRBJ2-7 TRBV2 few TGTGCCACCCGGGACTGGAGCTACGAGCAGTACTTC CATRDWSYEQYF
NA TRBJ2-7 TRBV28 few TGTGCCAGCAGCCCTACGATGACCTCCTACGAGCAGTACTTC CASSPTMTSYEQYF
TRBD1 TRBJ1-2 TRBV7-2 once TGTGCCAGCAGCTTAAGTTGGACAGGGGCCTATGGCTACACCTTC CASSLSWTGAYGYTF
NA TRBJ2-2 TRBV6-1 NA TGTGCCAGCTCTCAGGCCAGGGGGGCGGGGACCGGGGAGCTGTTTTTT CASSQARGAGTGELFF
TRBD1 TRBJ1-1 TRBV12-3/TRBV12-4 many TGTGCCAGCAGTTCAGGACAGGGGGCTCACACTGAAGCTTTCTTT CASSSGQGAHTEAFF
NA TRBJ1-5 TRBV4-2 NA TGTGCCAGCAGCCAAGAGGTTGATCAGCCCCAGCATTTT CASSQEVDQPQHF
NA TRBJ1-1 TRBV6-1 few TGTGCCAGCAGTGACCGGATGAACACTGAAGCTTTCTTT CASSDRMNTEAFF
NA TRBJ2-3 TRBV7-9 medium-sized TGTGCCAGCAGCTTAGGGCAGCTCCCAGATACGCAGTATTTT CASSLGQLPDTQYF
TRBD1 TRBJ2-3 TRBV14 medium-sized TGTGCCAGCAGCCAAGCCGAGTGGGACAGAAACACAGATACGCAGTATTTT CASSQAEWDRNTDTQYF
NA TRBJ1-5 TRBV28 NA TGTGCCAGCAGTTTGGTAGGGGGCAATCAGCCCCAGCATTTT CASSLVGGNQPQHF
NA TRBJ1-4 TRBV11-2 NA TGTGCCAGCAGCTCCCAGTCGGGGGCGCTTCCTGAAAAACTGTTTTTC CASSSQSGALPEKLFF
NA TRBJ2-7 TRBV12-3/TRBV12-4 NA TGTGCCAGCAGTTTAACGGCGGGGTGGGCAGTAAAGCAGTACTTC CASSLTAGWAVKQYF
NA TRBJ1-6 TRBV20-1 NA TGCAGTGCACCAGACCCCCGGCCTCAGAGCTCCTATAATTCACCCCTCCACTTT CSAPDPRPQSSYNSPLHF
TRBD1 TRBJ1-4 TRBV18 medium-sized TGTGCCAGCTCAACTTTCCGGACAGGGAGAATCGAAAAACTGTTTTTT CASSTFRTGRIEKLFF
TRBD1 TRBJ2-3 TRBV12-3/TRBV12-4 NA TGTGCCAGCAGTGGAAGGGGACAGGGAGGCACAGATACGCAGTATTTT CASSGRGQGGTDTQYF
NA TRBJ2-1 TRBV20-1 NA TGCAGTGCTCGGCCTTGGGGGTCGGGATACAATGCGAAGTTCTTC CSARPWGSGYNAKFF
NA TRBJ2-3 TRBV27 NA TGTGCCAGCAGTTCTGACTATACCCTTAGCACAGATACGCAGTATTTT CASSSDYTLSTDTQYF
TRBD1 TRBJ1-5 TRBV20-1 NA TGCAGTGCTACTTCGGGACAGCACAATCAGCCCCAGCATTTT CSATSGQHNQPQHF
TRBD2 TRBJ2-7 TRBV19 few TGTGCCAGTAGTACTAGCGGGGGGACCTACGAGCAGTACTTC CASSTSGGTYEQYF
TRBD1 TRBJ2-3 TRBV7-2 few TGTGCCAGCAGCTCAGGGGGCTTTAGCCCAACGCAGTATTTT CASSSGGFSPTQYF
NA TRBJ1-6 TRBV5-6 NA TGTGCCAGCAGCAGGGAGGAACTGGGTTCACCCCTCCACTTT CASSREELGSPLHF
NA TRBJ2-1 TRBV6-1 medium-sized TGTGCCAGCAGTCAAGAGCAGTTCTTC CASSQEQFF
NA TRBJ2-1 TRBV7-2 few TGTGCCAGCAGCTTAATCAGGAATGAGCAGTTCTTC CASSLIRNEQFF
TRBD2 TRBJ2-1 TRBV28 NA TGTGCCAGCAGTTCCCCATTGGCGGGAGCCACGTACTACAATGAGCAGTTCTTC CASSSPLAGATYYNEQFF
NA TRBJ1-2 TRBV11-2 few TGTGCCAGCAGCTTAGGGGAGCAGGGACGGTTATATGGCTACACCTTC CASSLGEQGRLYGYTF
NA TRBJ2-5 TRBV20-1 NA TGCAGTGCTAGAGTCGGGGTAGCAGGCGAAGAGACCCAGTACTTC CSARVGVAGEETQYF
NA TRBJ2-1 TRBV28 NA TGTGCCAGCAGTGCGGGACAGCTGAACAATGAGCAGTTCTTC CASSAGQLNNEQFF
TRBD1 TRBJ1-5 TRBV20-1 NA TGCAGTGCTAATGACAGGGGAAAGTATAGCAATCAGCCCCAGCATTTT CSANDRGKYSNQPQHF
TRBD1 TRBJ2-3 TRBV19 NA TGTGCCAGTAGCTCAGACAGGGGGTCCACAGATACGCAGTATTTT CASSSDRGSTDTQYF
NA TRBJ1-5 TRBV6-6 NA TGTGCCAGCAGTTACCCCGGTCACAATCAGCCCCAGCATTTT CASSYPGHNQPQHF
TRBD1 TRBJ1-4 TRBV20-1 NA TGCAGTGCCGCATATTCAGGGGGGCGTAATGAAAAACTGTTTTTT CSAAYSGGRNEKLFF
NA TRBJ1-2 TRBV20-1 NA TGCAGTGCTGCGCCCCCGACCGGGACTAACTATGGCTACACCTTC CSAAPPTGTNYGYTF
NA TRBJ2-2 TRBV19 NA TGTGCCAGTAGTATTTATGGGTTTTTGGGCGGGGAGCTGTTTTTT CASSIYGFLGGELFF